The rows below give T cell receptor beta chains drawn from one sample of a study of T cell changes during pregnancy in multiple sclerosis. Here immunoSEQ multiplex PCR was the method, and the copy in TCRdb shows in-frame clones only, minus some. Of about 62,000 clones listed, approximately 92% are singletons. This specimen consisted of peripheral blood, obtained in the second trimester of pregnancy. Receptors were obtained from a female donor in good health, enrolled as a control in a pregnancy study. The CDR3 runs from the conserved cysteine through the conserved F or W. Fields, in order: V gene, J gene, D gene, clone size, CDR3 protein, CDR3 DNA. D genes are given only for firm matches. Clone sizes are given selectively: once, few, many, or a class where the clone is expanded.

>TRBV15|TRBJ1-3|NA|NA
CATSRRSGNTIYF
TGTGCCACCAGCAGACGCTCTGGAAACACCATATATTTT
>TRBV19|TRBJ2-5|NA|once
CASSMDSIVSRETQYF
TGTGCCAGTAGTATGGACAGTATCGTAAGTAGGGAGACCCAGTACTTC
>TRBV2|TRBJ2-7|NA|NA
CASSGALGSYEQYF
TGTGCCAGCAGTGGGGCCTTGGGTTCCTACGAGCAGTACTTC
>TRBV9|TRBJ2-5|TRBD2|NA
CASSSLPSGGLGETQYF
TGTGCCAGCAGCTCCTTACCTAGCGGGGGACTCGGGGAGACCCAGTACTTC
>TRBV13|TRBJ2-7|TRBD2|NA
CASSPGLADSYEQYF
TGTGCCAGCAGTCCGGGACTAGCGGACTCCTACGAGCAGTACTTC
>TRBV29-1|TRBJ2-1|TRBD2|NA
CSVHQLAGVANEQFF
TGCAGCGTACATCAACTAGCGGGAGTCGCCAATGAGCAGTTCTTC
>TRBV7-2|TRBJ1-1|TRBD1|NA
CASSSDRGPRNEAFF
TGTGCCAGCAGTTCCGACAGGGGACCCCGCAATGAAGCTTTCTTT
>TRBV6-4|TRBJ1-6|TRBD1|NA
CASSDWTGSSPLHF
TGTGCCAGCAGTGACTGGACAGGGAGTTCACCCCTCCACTTT
>TRBV7-9|TRBJ1-1|NA|NA
CASSLKGTGGTEAFF
TGTGCCAGCAGCTTAAAGGGGACGGGGGGGACTGAAGCTTTCTTT
>TRBV30|TRBJ2-3|TRBD2|NA
CAWSPPGAQRGGTDTQYF
TGTGCCTGGAGTCCCCCTGGGGCCCAGCGGGGGGGAACAGATACGCAGTATTTT
>TRBV12-5|TRBJ1-3|NA|NA
CASGLVLGRDSGNTIYF
TGTGCTAGTGGTTTGGTACTAGGAAGAGACTCTGGAAACACCATATATTTT
>TRBV28|TRBJ2-5|TRBD2|NA
CASGAGAGTQYF
TGTGCCAGCGGAGCGGGAGCTGGGACCCAGTACTTC
>TRBV27|TRBJ1-2|TRBD1|NA
CASRRGGTGGVGSGYTF
TGTGCCAGCAGGCGCGGGGGGACAGGGGGCGTCGGGAGTGGCTACACCTTC